This passage covers 26 T cell receptor beta chains from one sample sequenced in a study of T cell changes during pregnancy in multiple sclerosis. Produced via immunoSEQ multiplex PCR; TCRdb's table is partial and in-frame only. Here the sample spans about 22,000 clones, about nine tenths being singletons. Sample: CD4+ T cells from peripheral blood mononuclear cells, taken after pregnancy. These receptor sequences come from a female donor in good health, enrolled as a control in a pregnancy study.

This rearrangement joins TRBV27 to TRBJ2-7, with 9 bases aligning to TRBD2. Germline CDR1 and CDR2: MNHEY and SMNVEV (reference sequence). Germline trimming cut 7 bases from V and 6 bases from J; bases unmatched to any gene: 7. This CDR3 comprises 13 residues. CDR3 DNA: TGTGCCAGCATGGGACTAGCCCCACTCGAGCAGTACTTC. Protein sequence: CASMGLAPLEQYF.

This clone showed up just once. J is TRBJ2-3 and V is TRBV7-9; 8 bases agree with TRBD2. The CDR3 is 12 amino acids. The V and J ends lost 6 bases and 10 bases, in that order; junction bases with no gene match: 6. Germline CDR1 reads SEHNR; CDR2 reads FQNEAQ (reference sequence). For the CDR3, the DNA is TGTGCCAGCAGAAGGGGACTAGGTGCGCAGTATTTT. This encodes CASRRGLGAQYF.

The chain combines TRBV5-4 with TRBJ2-7, with TRBD2 identical over 14 bases. Germline CDR1 reads SGHNT; CDR2 reads YYREEE (reference sequence). V lost 3 bases, J lost 3 bases, and 2 bases stayed unmatched. The CDR3 is 15 amino acids. CDR3 nucleotides: TGTGCCAGCAGCTCTGGACTAGCGGGAGGCTACGAGCAGTACTTC. It specifies CASSSGLAGGYEQYF.

The chain uses TRBV27 and TRBJ2-5; 11 bases map to TRBD2. The CDR3 spans 14 residues. J lost 4 bases, V lost 5 bases, and 3 bases had no gene match. Germline CDR1 reads MNHEY; CDR2 reads SMNVEV (reference sequence). The CDR3 sequence: CASSGTSGRETQYF. CDR3 sequence (DNA): TGTGCCAGCAGTGGTACTAGCGGGAGAGAGACCCAGTACTTC.

CDR3 coding DNA: TGCGCCAGCAGCGCGAATCCGGTAGATACGCAGTATTTT. Translating it yields CASSANPVDTQYF. This chain joins TRBV5-1 and TRBJ2-3; D ambiguous. The germline gives CDR1 SGHRS, CDR2 YFSETQ. This CDR3 is 13 amino acids long. V lost 4 bases and J lost 5, with 11 bases in between.

This clone was recorded only once. The rearrangement links TRBV4-2 to TRBJ2-7; TRBD2 might be the D (5 bases). Germline V gene lookup returns CDR1 LGHNA and CDR2 YNFKEQ. The length of the CDR3 is 15 residues. Trimming took 1 base from V and 4 from J, leaving 14 bases between them. The CDR3 sequence: CASSQVTGIQYEQYF. The CDR3 region has the DNA TGTGCCAGCAGCCAAGTAACCGGGATACAATACGAGCAGTACTTC.

The chain carries TRBV2 and TRBJ2-2; 8 nucleotides line up with TRBD1. From germline, CDR1 is SNHLY and CDR2 FYNNEI. V shed 6 bases and J 6 bases; nucleotides not matched to a gene: 9. The CDR3 is 15 amino acids. For the CDR3, the DNA is TGTGCCAGCAGGGAAAGGGCAGGGGGCCCCGGGGAGCTGTTTTTT. Amino acids: CASRERAGGPGELFF.

The chain uses TRBV7-8 and TRBJ2-1, with 7 bases identical to TRBD2. With 0 bases clipped from V and 6 bases from J, the junction kept 5 bases outside the gene matches. The CDR3 is 15 amino acids. Looked up from germline, CDR1 is SGHVS and CDR2 is FQNEAQ. The DNA of the CDR3 is TGTGCCAGCAGCTTAGCGGGGGGGACGTTCAATGAGCAGTTCTTC. Translation: CASSLAGGTFNEQFF. The full variable domain, completed using reference TRBV7-8 and TRBJ2-1, is GAGVSQSPRYKVAKRGQDVALRCDPISGHVSLFWYQQALGQGPEFLTYFQNEAQLDKSGLPSDRFFAERPEGSVSTLKIQRTQQEDSAVYLCASSLAGGTFNEQFFGPGTRLTVL.

The genes are TRBV6-1 and TRBJ1-2; no reliable D call. CDR3 size: 13 residues. V dropped 0 bases and J dropped 7 bases, with 9 bases sitting between them. CDR1 MNHNS and CDR2 SASEGT come from the germline V gene. The CDR3 nucleotides read TGTGCCAGCAGTGAAGCGAAGGGAGGTGGCTACACCTTC. It codes for CASSEAKGGGYTF.

This chain links TRBV29-1 with TRBJ2-7, with D maybe TRBD1 (6 bases). Per germline, CDR1 SQVTM and CDR2 ANQGSEA. The ends were cut back, 4 bases at V and 4 bases at J, with 20 bases in the middle. The CDR3 length is 15 residues. The CDR3 nucleotides are TGCAGCGTTGGGGGAGAGAGGGGACAAGGGTACGAGCAGTACTTC. It is translated as CSVGGERGQGYEQYF.

V is TRBV10-2 and J is TRBJ2-3; possibly TRBD2 for D (6 bases). Germline V CDR1 and CDR2: WSHSY, SAAADI. V was shortened by 8 bases and J by 3 bases, with 15 bases between the two germline ends. This CDR3 has 14 residues. This CDR3 is CASGTSTTTDTQYF. CDR3 sequence (DNA): TGCGCCAGCGGAACTAGCACCACAACAGATACGCAGTATTTT.

This rearrangement joins TRBV5-4 to TRBJ2-7; 8 bases are shared with TRBD2. This CDR3 spans 15 amino acids. Germline trimming cut 0 bases from V and 7 bases from J; bases unmatched to any gene: 9. Germline loops: CDR1 SGHNT, CDR2 YYREEE (reference sequence). This CDR3 is CASSLGGGPSREQYF. Written as DNA, the CDR3 is TGTGCCAGCAGCTTGGGCGGGGGGCCTAGTCGGGAGCAGTACTTC. The whole variable domain, remainder taken from reference TRBV5-4 and TRBJ2-7, is ETGVTQSPTHLIKTRGQQVTLRCSSQSGHNTVSWYQQALGQGPQFIFQYYREEENGRGNFPPRFSGLQFPNYSSELNVNALELDDSALYLCASSLGGGPSREQYFGPGTRLTVT.

The V call is TRBV7-2, the J call TRBJ2-6; D is unclear. CDR3 length: 13 amino acids. Trimming took off 7 bases at V and 4 bases at J, with 8 bases between the two ends. Germline V gene lookup returns CDR1 SGHTA and CDR2 FQGNSA. CDR3 bases: TGTGCCAGCACCCCCGGGGGGGCCAACGTCCTGACTTTC. Its protein is CASTPGGANVLTF.

The CDR3 spells CASSLEEVSYEQYF. The CDR3, as DNA: TGTGCCAGCAGCTTAGAGGAGGTATCCTACGAGCAGTACTTC. The chain is built from TRBV7-9 and TRBJ2-7, with D tentatively TRBD2 (5 bases). V lost 1 base and J lost 1, with 8 bases in between. Germline CDR1 and CDR2: SEHNR and FQNEAQ (reference sequence). This CDR3 has 14 residues. The entire variable domain, with the rest obtained from reference TRBV7-9 and TRBJ2-7, is as follows: DTGVSQNPRHKITKRGQNVTFRCDPISEHNRLYWYRQTLGQGPEFLTYFQNEAQLEKSRLLSDRFSAERPKGSFSTLEIQRTEQGDSAMYLCASSLEEVSYEQYFGPGTRLTVT.

This chain links TRBV7-5 with TRBJ2-1; the table calls TRBD2, which could not be checked here. TRBV7-5 is flagged as a pseudogene. The CDR3 runs 20 residues. The CDR3 DNA reads as TGTGCCAGAAGCTCAATCGTTCCCGGACTAGCGGGAGGGCCGAGTCATGAGCAGTTCTTC. It translates to CARSSIVPGLAGGPSHEQFF.

The CDR3 bases are TGTGCCAGCAGCCAAGAGAGGACAGCGAACACTGAAGCTTTCTTT. It codes for CASSQERTANTEAFF. The rearrangement joins TRBV14 to TRBJ1-1; TRBD1 might be the D (6 bases). The CDR3 extends over 15 amino acids. V lost 0 bases and J 1 base, leaving 9 bases between the germline ends. Germline V gives CDR1 SGHDN, CDR2 FVKESK. The full variable domain, in which reference TRBV14 and TRBJ1-1 provide the parts outside the CDR3, is EAGVTQFPSHSVIEKGQTVTLRCDPISGHDNLYWYRRVMGKEIKFLLHFVKESKQDESGMPNNRFLAERTGGTYSTLKVQPAELEDSGVYFCASSQERTANTEAFFGQGTRLTVV.

The chain has TRBV19 and TRBJ1-5, with 7 bases that match TRBD1. The CDR3 is 14 amino acids. Germline assignment: CDR1 LNHDA and CDR2 SQIVND (reference sequence). J lost 6 bases, V lost 6 bases, and 8 bases had no gene match. The CDR3 loop reads CASRTRTGGQPQHF. In nucleotides, the CDR3 is TGTGCCAGTAGGACCCGGACAGGCGGTCAGCCCCAGCATTTT.

The CDR3 DNA reads as TGTGCCAGTAGCCATCACGCAGGGTGGGGCAATCAGCCCCAGCATTTT. Its protein product is CASSHHAGWGNQPQHF. The chain uses TRBV19 and TRBJ1-5; perhaps TRBD1 as D (5 bases). Germline V gene data show CDR1 as LNHDA and CDR2 as SQIVND (reference sequence). The CDR3 has 16 amino acids. Trimming removed 6 bases at V and 2 bases at J, with 17 bases between.

The chain is built from TRBV2 and TRBJ2-3; a possible D gene is TRBD1 (6 bases). Germline V gene lookup returns CDR1 SNHLY and CDR2 FYNNEI. V lost 6 bases and J lost 1, with 11 bases in between. The CDR3 totals 14 residues. The CDR3 spells CASRTRQGTDTQYF. CDR3 nucleotide sequence: TGTGCCAGCAGGACTCGACAGGGCACAGATACGCAGTATTTT. The entire variable domain, with the rest obtained from reference TRBV2 and TRBJ2-3, is as follows: EPEVTQTPSHQVTQMGQEVILRCVPISNHLYFYWYRQILGQKVEFLVSFYNNEISEKSEIFDDQFSVERPDGSNFTLKIRSTKLEDSAMYFCASRTRQGTDTQYFGPGTRLTVL.

This clone was seen only once. This chain joins TRBV28 and TRBJ2-7; D might be TRBD2 (5 bases). CDR1 and CDR2 (germline): MDHEN, SYDVKM. V lost 7 bases, J lost 2 bases, and 15 bases lay in between. There are 14 residues in the CDR3. This CDR3 is CASTRLAGTYEQYF. CDR3 sequence (DNA): TGTGCCAGCACCCGGCTAGCCGGGACCTACGAGCAGTACTTC.

In DNA form, the CDR3 reads TGTGCCAGCAAGAGATACGGGACTGTCGGGGAGCTGTTTTTT. This translates into CASKRYGTVGELFF. The rearrangement links TRBV9 to TRBJ2-2, with a tentative D call TRBD2 (6 bases). The CDR3 has 14 amino acids. Germline V gives CDR1 SGDLS, CDR2 YYNGEE. V was trimmed by 6 bases and J by 7 bases, leaving 16 bases between them.

The chain combines TRBV28 with TRBJ1-5, with D tentatively TRBD1 (6 bases). This CDR3 comprises 13 residues. Germline CDR1 and CDR2: MDHEN and SYDVKM. Trimming removed 8 bases at V and 7 bases at J, with 15 bases between. The CDR3 DNA is TGTGCCAGCTTAACAGGGAACCACCAGCCCCAGCATTTT. It yields the protein CASLTGNHQPQHF.

The chain employs TRBV9 and TRBJ2-7; 11 nucleotides line up with TRBD2. J gave up 2 bases and V 0 bases, and 1 base lay outside the gene matches. Germline values: CDR1 SGDLS, CDR2 YYNGEE. The CDR3 sequence is 15 residues long. The CDR3 DNA is TGTGCCAGCAGCGTAGATAGCGGGAGGGCCTACGAGCAGTACTTC. Its protein is CASSVDSGRAYEQYF.

The chain links TRBV12-2 to TRBJ1-2; the table calls TRBD1, which could not be checked here. TRBV12-2 constitutes a pseudogene. The CDR3 runs to 22 residues. CDR3 region: CASRLASHRRCGLGQGVHGYTF. The CDR3 bases are TGTGCAAGTCGCTTAGCCTCACATAGACGGTGTGGATTGGGACAGGGGGTTCATGGCTACACCTTC.

V and J are TRBV5-1 and TRBJ1-4, with D unclear. V lost 0 bases, J lost 7 bases, and 22 bases lay in between. The germline V gene encodes CDR1 SGHRS and CDR2 YFSETQ. The CDR3 is 18 amino acids. Here the CDR3 DNA reads TGCGCCAGCAGCTTGGGCCTGGAATGGGAGGGAAAGAGTGAAAAACTGTTTTTT. Protein: CASSLGLEWEGKSEKLFF.

This sequence joins TRBV27 and TRBJ2-1; TRBD2 agrees at 13 bases. After removal of 5 bases from V and 8 bases from J, the junction contained 6 bases not matched to a gene. CDR1 and CDR2 (germline): MNHEY, SMNVEV (reference sequence). The CDR3 totals 15 residues. CDR3 DNA sequence: TGTGCCAGCAGTATACTAGCGGGAGGGCCTTATGAGCAGTTCTTC. Residues: CASSILAGGPYEQFF.